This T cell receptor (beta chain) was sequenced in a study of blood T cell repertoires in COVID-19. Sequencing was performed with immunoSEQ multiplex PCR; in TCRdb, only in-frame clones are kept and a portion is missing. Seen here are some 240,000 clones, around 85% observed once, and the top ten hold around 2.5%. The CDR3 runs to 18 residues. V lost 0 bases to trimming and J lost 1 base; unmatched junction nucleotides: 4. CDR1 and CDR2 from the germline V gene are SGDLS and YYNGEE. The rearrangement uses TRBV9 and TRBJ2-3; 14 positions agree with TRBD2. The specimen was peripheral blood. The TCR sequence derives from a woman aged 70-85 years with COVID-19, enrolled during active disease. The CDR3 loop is CASSVGLAGGRGTDTQYF. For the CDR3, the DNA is TGTGCCAGCAGCGTAGGACTAGCGGGAGGGCGGGGCACAGATACGCAGTATTTT.